A single TCR beta chain is shown here with its context. The record originates from a study of blood T cell repertoires in COVID-19. Study-wide context: Italy, Spain and the United States were the sources of the convalescent and acute COVID-19 samples. Sources were T cells, B-cell-depleted T cells, or PBMCs; the material itself was cDNA or gDNA.

Study processing details: Scientists estimated how many nucleated cells there were by amplifying reference gene primers. The protocol was immunoSEQ multiplex PCR, while the TCRdb copy is restricted to in-frame clones and leaves out a portion. That table furnishes V, J and clone size, whereas the DNA furnished D and trimming. The data hold under 300,000 clones, with around four fifths observed a single time. Trimming took 3 bases from V and 1 from J; bases not matched to a gene: 6. Germline V lookup: CDR1 DFQATT, CDR2 SNEGSKA (reference sequence). This CDR3 spans 15 amino acids. The rearrangement links TRBV20-1 to TRBJ1-5; 7 bases map to TRBD1. Sequenced input: peripheral blood. This TCR was sampled from a woman aged 35 to 49 with active or convalescent COVID-19. The CDR3 DNA reads as TGCAGTGCTAGTACCGGGACAGTGAGCAATCAGCCCCAGCATTTT. This codes for CSASTGTVSNQPQHF.